What follows are 29 T cell receptor beta chains derived from one specimen sequenced in a study of blood T cell repertoires in COVID-19. The repertoire was sequenced with immunoSEQ multiplex PCR; TCRdb's copy has only in-frame clones and lacks some. The profile shows more than 65,000 clones, 65% to 90% of them singletons. What was sequenced was peripheral blood. The receptors stem from a woman in her forties or fifties with acute or convalescent COVID-19.

The chain employs TRBV5-6 and TRBJ2-2; 7 bases are shared with TRBD1. Germline V gene lookup returns CDR1 SGHDT and CDR2 YYEEEE. The V segment lost 0 bases and the J segment 0 bases; nucleotides outside the gene matches: 5. This CDR3 contains 17 residues. CDR3 loop: CASSLVGQRSNTGELFF. DNA of the CDR3: TGTGCCAGCAGCTTGGTGGGACAGCGGTCGAACACCGGGGAGCTGTTTTTT.

This rearrangement joins TRBV7-9 to TRBJ2-2, with TRBD1 matching over 7 bases. CDR1 and CDR2 from the germline V gene are SEHNR and FQNEAQ (reference sequence). This CDR3 is 16 amino acids long. The junction had 10 bases not matched to a gene; V was cut back by 5 bases and J by 4 bases. The CDR3 is CASSLRAAGGTGELFF. The CDR3 DNA reads TGTGCCAGCAGCCTCCGTGCGGCAGGGGGCACCGGGGAGCTGTTTTTT.

In regard to this clone: This sample includes further DNA sequences coding for the same CDR3. This chain uses TRBV7-9 with TRBJ2-7; 9 bases are a match to TRBD1. The CDR3 runs to 15 residues. Trimming at V came to 3 bases and at J to 5 bases, leaving 8 bases not matched to a gene. Germline CDR1 SEHNR, CDR2 FQNEAQ (reference sequence). The CDR3, as DNA: TGTGCCAGCAGCTTGACCGGGACAGGGAACAACGAGCAGTACTTC. This sequence encodes CASSLTGTGNNEQYF.

The gene calls are TRBV6-5 and TRBJ1-2, with a tentative D call TRBD1 (6 bases). Germline V gives CDR1 MNHEY, CDR2 SVGAGI. The CDR3 consists of 12 residues. Trimming pared 4 bases from V and 8 bases from J, leaving 11 bases between. In nucleotides, the CDR3 is TGTGCCAGCAGTTCCAGGGGTGACGGCTACACCTTC. It encodes CASSSRGDGYTF.

V is TRBV4-2 and J is TRBJ2-7, with 7 bases matching TRBD2. Germline V gives CDR1 LGHNA, CDR2 YNFKEQ. This CDR3 is built from 16 residues. Germline trimming cut 1 base from V and 0 bases from J; bases unmatched to any gene: 6. CDR3 coding DNA: TGTGCCAGCAGCCAAGCTTCTAGCGGCATCTCCTACGAGCAGTACTTC. Amino acids: CASSQASSGISYEQYF.

This clone was observed a handful of times. The chain carries TRBV6-2 or TRBV6-3 and TRBJ2-7, with 11 nucleotides matching TRBD2. Per the germline V gene, CDR1 is MNHEY and CDR2 is SVGEGT. V lost 3 bases and J lost 3; bases outside the gene matches: 4. This CDR3 is built from 15 residues. The DNA for the CDR3 is TGTGCCAGCAGTTATAGGACTAGCGGGTACTACGAGCAGTACTTC. Protein sequence: CASSYRTSGYYEQYF.

CDR3 amino acids: CATSPGGAIGNTIYF. The CDR3 bases are TGTGCCACCAGCCCTGGAGGGGCGATTGGAAACACCATATATTTT. The chain joins TRBV24-1 to TRBJ1-3, with a tentative D call TRBD1 (5 bases). V was pared by 7 bases and J by 3 bases, with 15 bases between. CDR1 and CDR2 from the germline V gene are KGHDR and SFDVKD. The CDR3 extends over 15 amino acids.

This clone came up a few times. The rearrangement links TRBV20-1 to TRBJ1-5, with TRBD1 identical over 9 bases. The germline gives CDR1 DFQATT, CDR2 SNEGSKA (reference sequence). This CDR3 is 14 amino acids long. V shed 3 bases, J shed 6 bases, and the junction held 6 bases outside the gene matches. The CDR3 nucleotides read TGCAGTGCTAGTGTGACAGGGGGTACTCAGCCCCAGCATTTT. It specifies CSASVTGGTQPQHF.

This clone was recorded once. The genes are TRBV30 and TRBJ2-7; TRBD2 is a possible D gene (5 bases). Between the trimmed V and J ends, which lost 5 bases and 0 bases, there was a span of 8 bases. The CDR3 spans 12 residues. The germline V gene encodes CDR1 GTSNPN and CDR2 SVGIG (reference sequence). The CDR3 DNA is TGTGCCTGGGGGAGAAACTCCTACGAGCAGTACTTC. Encoded protein: CAWGRNSYEQYF. The variable domain in full, with the rest retrieved from reference TRBV30 and TRBJ2-7, is SQTIHQWPATLVQPVGSPLSLECTVEGTSNPNLYWYRQAAGRGLQLLFYSVGIGQISSEVPQNLSASRPQDRQFILSSKKLLLSDSGFYLCAWGRNSYEQYFGPGTRLTVT.

The rearrangement joins TRBV6-5 to TRBJ1-1; D remains ambiguous. From germline, CDR1 is MNHEY and CDR2 SVGAGI. This CDR3 is built from 14 residues. V was clipped by 2 bases and J by 0 bases, with 7 bases between them. The CDR3 sequence is CASSYGEVNTEAFF. For the CDR3, the DNA is TGTGCCAGCAGTTACGGTGAGGTGAACACTGAAGCTTTCTTT.

V and J are TRBV11-2 and TRBJ2-2; the D is unclear. Deletions cut 0 bases from V and 11 bases from J, with 13 bases between. This CDR3 spans 14 amino acids. CDR1 is SGHAT, CDR2 FQNNGV, per germline. CDR3 in amino acids: CASSLDPGIRELFF. The DNA for the CDR3 is TGTGCCAGCAGCTTAGATCCGGGTATCCGCGAGCTGTTTTTT.

This sequence joins TRBV18 and TRBJ2-7, with TRBD2 matching 15 bases. The CDR3 loop spans 18 amino acids. The germline CDR1 and CDR2 sequences are KGHSH and LQKENI. The V and J ends lost 0 bases and 7 bases, in that order; junction bases with no gene match: 10. The CDR3 reads CASSPPGTSGRLGREQYF. The CDR3 region has the DNA TGTGCCAGCTCACCACCGGGGACTAGCGGGAGGCTCGGGAGAGAGCAGTACTTC.

The rearrangement links TRBV30 to TRBJ2-3, with D tentatively TRBD1 (5 bases). V lost 2 bases and J 0 bases, leaving 12 bases between the germline ends. The germline gives CDR1 GTSNPN, CDR2 SVGIG (reference sequence). The CDR3 is made up of 15 amino acids. The CDR3 coding sequence is TGTGCCTGGAGTCGTATAAGGGGAAGCACAGATACGCAGTATTTT. It translates to CAWSRIRGSTDTQYF.

The rearrangement links TRBV7-3 to TRBJ2-1; maybe TRBD2 (6 bases). This CDR3 has 12 amino acids. Germline V gives CDR1 SGHTA, CDR2 FQGTGA. V lost 2 bases, J lost 13 bases, and 12 bases lay in between. The CDR3 protein is CASSLGAGNQFF. CDR3 in DNA: TGTGCCAGCAGCTTAGGTGCGGGGAACCAGTTCTTC. The full variable domain, completed using reference TRBV7-3 and TRBJ2-1, is GAGVSQTPSNKVTEKGKYVELRCDPISGHTALYWYRQSLGQGPEFLIYFQGTGAADDSGLPNDRFFAVRPEGSVSTLKIQRTERGDSAVYLCASSLGAGNQFFGPGTRLTVL.

This clone was recorded once. The chain links TRBV25-1 to TRBJ1-6; no definite D call. Germline lookup yields CDR1 MGHDK and CDR2 SYGVNS. V lost 2 bases to trimming and J lost 12 bases, with 14 bases between them. The CDR3 runs to 14 residues. CDR3 sequence reads: CASSEHGVNVPLHF. CDR3 coding DNA: TGTGCCAGCAGTGAACACGGGGTAAATGTACCCCTCCACTTT.

The rearrangement uses TRBV27 and TRBJ2-1; 9 nucleotides agree with TRBD2. The length of the CDR3 is 15 residues. Trimming cost V 6 bases and J 10 bases; bases outside gene matches: 13. Germline values: CDR1 MNHEY, CDR2 SMNVEV (reference sequence). The chain's CDR3 is CASSPQRGAYREQFF. DNA of the CDR3: TGTGCCAGCAGCCCCCAGCGGGGGGCCTACAGGGAGCAGTTCTTC.

Here the CDR3 DNA reads TGTGCCAGCATGAATATGCTAGCGGGAGTCAATGAGCAGTTCTTC. Translation: CASMNMLAGVNEQFF. This rearrangement joins TRBV2 to TRBJ2-1, with 10 nucleotides matching TRBD2. In germline, CDR1 is SNHLY, CDR2 FYNNEI. V lost 7 bases, J lost 6 bases, and 9 bases stayed unmatched. There are 15 residues in the CDR3.

This clone appeared a few times. V gene TRBV29-1 combines with J gene TRBJ1-2, with 9 nucleotides matching TRBD1. Germline assignment: CDR1 SQVTM and CDR2 ANQGSEA. The CDR3 loop spans 14 amino acids. Trimming at V came to 4 bases and at J to 5 bases, leaving 8 bases not matched to a gene. The CDR3 loop is CSVVVDRGGYGYTF. The CDR3 DNA follows: TGCAGCGTTGTAGTGGACAGGGGAGGGTATGGCTACACCTTC.

The chain joins TRBV6-2 or TRBV6-3 to TRBJ1-1, with TRBD1 matching over 7 bases. V gave up 0 bases and J gave up 3 bases; unmatched junction bases: 4. CDR3 length: 15 amino acids. In germline, CDR1 is MNHEY, CDR2 SVGEGT. This CDR3 is CASSYSTGRYTEAFF. In DNA form, the CDR3 reads TGTGCCAGCAGTTACTCGACAGGGAGGTACACTGAAGCTTTCTTT.

This chain joins TRBV18 and TRBJ2-1; weak D call: TRBD1 (6 bases). The CDR3 has 13 amino acids. V dropped 3 bases and J dropped 13 bases, with 16 bases sitting between them. Germline V gene lookup returns CDR1 KGHSH and CDR2 LQKENI. The CDR3 nucleotides are TGTGCCAGCTCACCGCTACAGGGATCCATTCAGTTCTTC. Translated, it gives CASSPLQGSIQFF.

This chain joins TRBV2 and TRBJ2-3; 7 nucleotides match TRBD2. The CDR3 is 15 residues long. The junction had 9 bases not matched to a gene; V was cut back by 7 bases and J by 2 bases. The germline CDR1 and CDR2 sequences are SNHLY and FYNNEI. The CDR3 DNA is TGTGCCAGCAAAGCCAGGGCGGGGGTCACAGATACGCAGTATTTT. Its protein is CASKARAGVTDTQYF.

V usage is TRBV6-6 and J usage is TRBJ2-2; D remains unclear. CDR1 and CDR2 (germline): MNHNY, SVGAGI (reference sequence). The CDR3 totals 13 residues. Trimming removed 1 base at V and 5 bases at J, with 5 bases between. As DNA, the CDR3 is TGTGCCAGCAGTTACTTCTTAACCGGGGAGCTGTTTTTT. Protein product: CASSYFLTGELFF.

This clone was counted only a few times. The chain recombines TRBV2 with TRBJ2-3; 8 bases match TRBD1. Germline V CDR1 and CDR2: SNHLY, FYNNEI. V was clipped by 2 bases and J by 5 bases; unmatched bases: 6. This CDR3 contains 15 residues. The CDR3 protein is CASSETSTGGDTQYF. CDR3 sequence (DNA): TGTGCCAGCAGTGAAACGTCCACAGGGGGAGATACGCAGTATTTT.

Of note for this clone: The sample carries other DNA sequences with the same CDR3. The rearrangement uses TRBV24-1 and TRBJ1-2; 12 bases align to TRBD1. Trimming cost V 4 bases and J 8 bases; bases outside gene matches: 4. The V gene's germline CDR1 is KGHDR and CDR2 SFDVKD. This CDR3 is 14 amino acids long. The CDR3 loop reads CATSESGTGGGYTF. The CDR3 nucleotides read TGTGCCACCAGTGAGTCCGGGACAGGGGGCGGCTACACCTTC.

V and J are TRBV2 and TRBJ2-3, with a weak D call TRBD1 (6 bases). The germline gives CDR1 SNHLY, CDR2 FYNNEI. V shed 10 bases and J shed 4 bases, with 21 bases lying between them. The CDR3 is 15 amino acids. The CDR3 loop reads CATGGSGGFADTQYF. CDR3 nucleotides: TGTGCCACCGGTGGTTCTGGGGGCTTCGCAGATACGCAGTATTTT. The complete variable domain, with remaining parts taken from reference TRBV2 and TRBJ2-3, reads EPEVTQTPSHQVTQMGQEVILRCVPISNHLYFYWYRQILGQKVEFLVSFYNNEISEKSEIFDDQFSVERPDGSNFTLKIRSTKLEDSAMYFCATGGSGGFADTQYFGPGTRLTVL.

The V call is TRBV7-9, the J call TRBJ2-4, with 12 bases aligning to TRBD1. The ends lost 8 bases at V and 3 bases at J; junction bases unmatched: 8. CDR1 is SEHNR, CDR2 FQNEAQ, per germline (reference sequence). The CDR3 covers 16 residues. For the CDR3, the DNA is TGTGCCAGCGTCCCGGGACAGGGGGCAGGCAAAAACATTCAGTACTTC. This encodes CASVPGQGAGKNIQYF.

DNA of the CDR3: TGTGCCAGCAGCCAAGTCTTGCCTACGAACACTGAAGCTTTCTTT. Amino acid sequence: CASSQVLPTNTEAFF. The chain combines TRBV14 with TRBJ1-1; D is unresolved. Germline V gene lookup returns CDR1 SGHDN and CDR2 FVKESK. The CDR3 runs to 15 residues. V was shortened by 1 base and J by 1 base, with 10 bases between the two germline ends.

The chain combines TRBV7-9 with TRBJ1-2, with D uncertain. This CDR3 comprises 14 residues. The germline V gene encodes CDR1 SEHNR and CDR2 FQNEAQ (reference sequence). V lost 3 bases to trimming and J lost 1 base, with 9 bases between them. CDR3 protein: CASSLGSYNYGYTF. The CDR3 bases are TGTGCCAGCAGCTTGGGCAGCTATAACTATGGCTACACCTTC.

This rearrangement joins TRBV28 to TRBJ2-2; the match to TRBD2 covers 7 bases. The CDR3 contains 15 residues. Germline loops: CDR1 MDHEN, CDR2 SYDVKM. J was trimmed by 0 bases and V by 2 bases; bases with no gene match: 0. The CDR3 region is CASSLAGANTGELFF. The CDR3 region has the DNA TGTGCCAGCAGTTTAGCGGGGGCGAACACCGGGGAGCTGTTTTTT.